The rows below give T cell receptor beta chains drawn from one sample of a study of T cell responses to AZD1222 COVID-19 vaccine. This table comes from immunoSEQ multiplex PCR, and its TCRdb copy is limited to in-frame clones, with some not included. The table records 75,000 to 95,000 clones, nearly 90% of them present only once. The material was peripheral blood, obtained on day 0 of AZD1222 vaccination. The receptors derive from an adult in good health. CDR3s leave out the opening cysteine and the closing phenylalanine or tryptophan. The order of the fields is J gene, V gene, CDR3 protein.

j_call: TRBJ2-5
v_call: TRBV7-2
cdr3_aa: ASSRNHQETQY

j_call: TRBJ1-4
v_call: TRBV7-6
cdr3_aa: ASSPSHLNEKLF

j_call: TRBJ2-1
v_call: TRBV28
cdr3_aa: ASSSDVNEQF

j_call: TRBJ1-1
v_call: TRBV4-3
cdr3_aa: ASSHTPGVEAF

j_call: TRBJ1-5
v_call: TRBV12-3/TRBV12-4
cdr3_aa: ASSLSQPQH

j_call: TRBJ1-3
v_call: TRBV6-6
cdr3_aa: ASTPGHSGNTIY

j_call: TRBJ2-7
v_call: TRBV5-4
cdr3_aa: ASSRQVNPYEQY

j_call: TRBJ2-3
v_call: TRBV12-3/TRBV12-4
cdr3_aa: ASSWALRDTQY

j_call: TRBJ1-2
v_call: TRBV12-3/TRBV12-4
cdr3_aa: ASSSTANYGYT

j_call: TRBJ2-3
v_call: TRBV12-5
cdr3_aa: ASGFDGRNEHTQY

j_call: TRBJ2-1
v_call: TRBV9
cdr3_aa: ASSVGTSSYNEQF

j_call: TRBJ2-3
v_call: TRBV10-3
cdr3_aa: AISELAGVRDTQY